Listed here are 24 T cell receptor beta chains from one sample, sequenced in a study of blood T cells in healthy people across ages. Then a second PCR, running roughly 7 to 11 cycles, was carried out with a sample-barcoded 5' primer and a J-beta primer mix. TCRdb analysed the 5' RACE reads with MiXCR anew, one entry per CDR3 protein. The sample lists 730,000 or so distinct CDR3 sequences, around 46% occurring once. The specimen was blood. These receptors all come from a woman in her sixties in good health.

This chain joins TRBV18 and TRBJ2-5; 7 positions agree with TRBD2. Germline V lookup: CDR1 KGHSH, CDR2 LQKENI. This CDR3 spans 14 amino acids. Unmatched junction bases numbered 5, after V lost 6 bases and J lost 1 base. CDR3 nucleotide sequence: TGTGCCAGCTCCCCTACTAGCGCCCAAGAGACCCAGTACTTC. It specifies CASSPTSAQETQYF.

Worth noting for this clonotype: One junction end disagrees with the germline gene, perhaps due to a read error. V and J are TRBV7-2 and TRBJ2-7; TRBD2 aligns across 8 bases. This CDR3 region has 14 residues. Per germline, CDR1 SGHTA and CDR2 FQGNSA. The CDR3 region has the DNA TGTGCCAGCAGCCCTACTAGCGGCCCCTACGGGCAGTACTTC. Its translation: CASSPTSGPYGQYF.

A remark on this clonotype: Possible read error: a much larger clone is one base away. The chain employs TRBV4-2 and TRBJ2-5, with 14 positions matching TRBD2. Germline V gene lookup returns CDR1 LGHNA and CDR2 YNFKEQ. The V gene end was trimmed by 1 base and the J gene end by 11 bases; junction bases not matched to a gene: 15. The CDR3 is 18 residues long. CDR3 protein: CASSQGRLAGGPRDEQYF. CDR3 DNA sequence: TGTGCCAGCAGCCAAGGGAGACTAGCGGGGGGGCCGCGCGATGAGCAGTACTTC.

The rearrangement joins TRBV2 to TRBJ2-7, with no clear D. V lost 5 bases, J lost 0 bases, and 14 bases lay in between. The CDR3 has 15 amino acids. The germline gives CDR1 SNHLY, CDR2 FYNNEI. CDR3 sequence: CASSKPDQSSYEQYF. The CDR3 nucleotides read TGTGCCAGCAGTAAACCGGACCAGAGCTCCTACGAGCAGTACTTC.

The V and J genes are TRBV29-1 and TRBJ2-7; D possibly matches TRBD1 or TRBD2 (5 bases each). The V end lost 6 bases, the J end lost 3 bases, and 12 bases lay between the germline ends. This CDR3 has 12 amino acids. CDR1 is SQVTM and CDR2 is ANQGSEA in the germline V gene. CDR3 sequence reads: CSVGRDVYEQYF. The DNA for the CDR3 is TGCAGCGTCGGCCGGGACGTCTACGAGCAGTACTTC.

This clonotype occurred a few times. The CDR3, as DNA: TGCAGCGTTGAAGGTTTGGGGGGTTATGAGCAGTTCTTC. Translating gives CSVEGLGGYEQFF. The rearrangement joins TRBV29-1 to TRBJ2-1; D is perhaps TRBD2 (6 bases). The CDR3 covers 13 residues. Germline CDR1 is SQVTM and CDR2 is ANQGSEA. Trimming removed 1 base from V and 8 bases from J, with 12 bases in between.

This clonotype came up once. The gene calls are TRBV4-2 and TRBJ1-2, with D tentatively TRBD1 (5 bases). This CDR3 contains 14 residues. V dropped 3 bases and J dropped 8 bases, with 16 bases sitting between them. In germline, CDR1 is LGHNA, CDR2 YNFKEQ. The CDR3 reads CASSQRQGEGGYTF. DNA for the CDR3: TGTGCCAGCAGCCAGAGACAAGGGGAAGGGGGCTACACCTTC.

The chain has TRBV5-1 and TRBJ2-3; 10 nucleotides line up with TRBD2. Germline assignment: CDR1 SGHRS and CDR2 YFSETQ. This CDR3 comprises 17 residues. The junction had 14 bases not matched to a gene; V was cut back by 4 bases and J by 6 bases. CDR3 bases: TGCGCCAGCAGCCTTGCGTCCCTAGCGGGGGAATCCGATACGCAGTATTTT. It is translated as CASSLASLAGESDTQYF. Full variable domain (rest looked up from reference TRBV5-1 and TRBJ2-3): KAGVTQTPRYLIKTRGQQVTLSCSPISGHRSVSWYQQTPGQGLQFLFEYFSETQRNKGNFPGRFSGRQFSNSRSEMNVSTLELGDSALYLCASSLASLAGESDTQYFGPGTRLTVL.

V gene TRBV10-2 combines with J gene TRBJ1-2, with D tentatively TRBD1 (6 bases). Between the trimmed V and J ends, which lost 7 bases and 3 bases, there was a span of 24 bases. Germline-derived CDR1 and CDR2 are WSHSY and SAAADI. The CDR3 runs to 17 residues. The CDR3 loop reads CASMTTVGTQNHYGYTF. The DNA for the CDR3 is TGCGCCAGCATGACAACCGTCGGGACACAAAATCACTATGGCTACACCTTC.

The table lists this clonotype with a count of one. The gene calls are TRBV13 and TRBJ2-7, with 16 bases that match TRBD2. CDR3 size: 19 residues. CDR1 and CDR2 (germline): PRHDT, FYEKMQ (reference sequence). Trimming removed 4 bases from V and 0 bases from J; junction bases left unmatched: 9. The CDR3 sequence is CASSSTSGTSGRASYEQYF. CDR3 coding DNA: TGTGCCAGCAGCTCGACCTCCGGGACTAGCGGGAGGGCCTCCTACGAGCAGTACTTC.

This clonotype has at least ten counts. The chain employs TRBV2 and TRBJ1-2, with 8 bases identical to TRBD1. Per the germline V gene, CDR1 is SNHLY and CDR2 is FYNNEI. The CDR3 extends over 13 amino acids. The CDR3 sequence is CAHHDTGGYGYTF. Written as DNA, the CDR3 is TGTGCGCACCACGACACAGGGGGCTATGGCTACACCTTC.

CDR3 sequence reads: CASSFPGLADQETQYF. The DNA for the CDR3 is TGTGCCAGCAGCTTTCCTGGACTAGCAGACCAAGAGACCCAGTACTTC. The chain couples TRBV5-5 to TRBJ2-5; TRBD2 agrees at 8 bases. This CDR3 is built from 16 residues. V lost 2 bases to trimming and J lost 0 bases; unmatched junction nucleotides: 6. In germline, CDR1 is SGHKS, CDR2 YYEKEE (reference sequence).

V gene TRBV18 combines with J gene TRBJ2-1, with TRBD1 matching 10 bases. The CDR3 spans 17 residues. After removal of 4 bases from V and 4 bases from J, the junction contained 10 bases not matched to a gene. Germline loops: CDR1 KGHSH, CDR2 LQKENI. The CDR3 DNA reads as TGTGCCAGCTCACTTATTTCCCCGGGACAGGGGTACAATGAGCAGTTCTTC. As protein: CASSLISPGQGYNEQFF.

This clonotype was seen only a few times. The V gene is TRBV6-5, the J gene TRBJ2-1; D is perhaps TRBD1 or TRBD2 (6 bases each). CDR1 and CDR2 (germline): MNHEY, SVGAGI. The CDR3 length is 14 residues. Trimming took off 6 bases at V and 3 bases at J, with 12 bases between the two ends. CDR3 sequence (DNA): TGTGCCAGCAGGACGGGGGCAGTCTACAATGAGCAGTTCTTC. Protein sequence: CASRTGAVYNEQFF.

The gene calls are TRBV2 and TRBJ2-3; D call uncertain. V lost 4 bases to trimming and J lost 9 bases, with 17 bases between them. CDR3 size: 14 residues. Germline V gives CDR1 SNHLY, CDR2 FYNNEI. The CDR3 region is CASSGQDRDGTQYF. CDR3 coding DNA: TGTGCCAGCAGTGGTCAGGACCGCGATGGCACGCAGTATTTT.

As regards this clonotype: One end of the junction varies from germline; a read error may be responsible. J is TRBJ2-7 and V is TRBV7-9, with TRBD1 identical over 7 bases. The CDR3 covers 14 residues. In germline, CDR1 is SEHNR, CDR2 FQNEAQ (reference sequence). CDR3 sequence reads: CAGRTDRVFNEQYF. Written as DNA, the CDR3 is TGTGCCGGCAGAACAGACAGGGTTTTCAACGAGCAGTACTTC.

This rearrangement joins TRBV7-2 to TRBJ2-1; weak D call: TRBD2 (5 bases). Germline lookup yields CDR1 SGHTA and CDR2 FQGNSA. This CDR3 contains 13 residues. Trimming cost V 5 bases and J 9 bases, with 14 bases left between them. The CDR3 protein is CASSGSGEGEQFF. In nucleotides, the CDR3 is TGTGCCAGCAGCGGGTCCGGAGAGGGTGAGCAGTTCTTC.

V and J are TRBV6-5 and TRBJ2-1; a possible D gene is TRBD2 (6 bases). Germline lookup yields CDR1 MNHEY and CDR2 SVGAGI. V lost 2 bases, J lost 4 bases, and 15 bases lay in between. The CDR3 runs to 16 residues. In DNA, the CDR3 is TGTGCCAGCAGTTACGAATCGGGGGTCGGATACAATGAGCAGTTCTTC. This gives the protein CASSYESGVGYNEQFF.

The chain is built from TRBV18 and TRBJ2-7; 7 bases fit TRBD1. From germline, CDR1 is KGHSH and CDR2 LQKENI. The CDR3 covers 13 residues. J lost 1 base, V lost 6 bases, and 3 bases had no gene match. The CDR3 DNA is TGTGCCAGCTCCGGACAGGAATCCTACGAGCAGTACTTC. Translation gives CASSGQESYEQYF. Full variable domain (rest looked up from reference TRBV18 and TRBJ2-7): NAGVMQNPRHLVRRRGQEARLRCSPMKGHSHVYWYRQLPEEGLKFMVYLQKENIIDESGMPKERFSAEFPKEGPSILRIQQVVRGDSAAYFCASSGQESYEQYFGPGTRLTVT.

The CDR3: CSAPGTVNQPQHF. The CDR3 DNA reads as TGCAGTGCCCCTGGGACGGTCAATCAGCCCCAGCATTTT. The rearrangement links TRBV20-1 to TRBJ1-5; tentatively, D is TRBD1 (5 bases). CDR3 size: 13 residues. V was cut by 6 bases and J by 3 bases, with 12 bases left in between. CDR1 DFQATT and CDR2 SNEGSKA come from the germline V gene (reference sequence).

There are a few counts of this clonotype. The CDR3 DNA reads TGTGCCACCAGTGATCCAGGGGGCCTTGGCTACACCTTC. It codes for CATSDPGGLGYTF. The chain carries TRBV24-1 and TRBJ1-2; 8 nucleotides agree with TRBD1. V lost 3 bases to trimming and J lost 7 bases; unmatched junction nucleotides: 3. The CDR3 sequence is 13 residues long. Germline CDR1 reads KGHDR; CDR2 reads SFDVKD.

This clonotype showed up just a few times. The chain recombines TRBV9 with TRBJ1-2; 8 bases line up with TRBD1. Unmatched junction bases numbered 11, after V lost 9 bases and J lost 7 bases. The CDR3 runs to 13 residues. From germline, CDR1 is SGDLS and CDR2 YYNGEE. CDR3 protein: CANRTGRRLGYTF. The CDR3 DNA reads as TGTGCCAATCGGACAGGGCGACGCCTTGGCTACACCTTC.

This chain connects TRBV20-1 to TRBJ1-2, with 7 bases matching TRBD1. This CDR3 spans 15 amino acids. Per germline, CDR1 DFQATT and CDR2 SNEGSKA (reference sequence). J was trimmed by 7 bases and V by 1 base; bases with no gene match: 12. The CDR3 loop reads CSARVFPDRELGYTF. The CDR3 DNA is TGCAGTGCTAGAGTATTTCCAGACAGGGAGCTTGGCTACACCTTC.

This clonotype was counted only a few times. A much larger clone lies a single base off, so this may be a read error. V usage is TRBV5-1 and J usage is TRBJ2-1; 10 bases align to TRBD2. The CDR3 spans 15 residues. Per the germline V gene, CDR1 is SGHRS and CDR2 is YFSETQ. CDR3: CACSWSGGANNEQFF. The CDR3, as DNA: TGCGCCTGCAGCTGGAGCGGGGGGGCGAATAATGAGCAGTTCTTC.